Presented here are 15 T cell receptor beta chains from one specimen sequenced in a study of blood T cell repertoires in COVID-19 (TCRdb year 2020). Library creation used the immunoSEQ multiplex PCR assay. The immuneACCESS repertoire file appears here via TCRdb, limited to in-frame rearrangements. These files lack a portion of the clones; in checked studies, under half of the deficit traces to unresolved V genes, and the cause of the others is not known. The sample contains under 200,000 clones, around 86% of them found a single time. Clones ranked in the top ten supply 0.99% of the sample. Specimen: peripheral blood. The origin of the receptors is a man younger than 30 with acute or convalescent COVID-19.

In this sample, this clone turned up once. The rearrangement joins TRBV9 to TRBJ2-7, with TRBD1 identical over 7 bases. Germline CDR1 SGDLS, CDR2 YYNGEE. The CDR3 loop spans 14 amino acids. The trim removed 4 bases at V and 7 bases at J, leaving 11 bases unmatched. The CDR3 region is CASSPRQGKEEQYF. In nucleotides, the CDR3 is TGTGCCAGCAGCCCCCGACAGGGAAAGGAGGAGCAGTACTTC. The full variable domain, with the rest looked up from reference TRBV9 and TRBJ2-7, is DSGVTQTPKHLITATGQRVTLRCSPRSGDLSVYWYQQSLDQGLQFLIQYYNGEERAKGNILERFSAQQFPDLHSELNLSSLELGDSALYFCASSPRQGKEEQYFGPGTRLTVT.

This rearrangement joins TRBV4-2 to TRBJ1-2, with 9 bases identical to TRBD1. The ends lost 0 bases at V and 3 bases at J; junction bases unmatched: 11. This CDR3 comprises 18 residues. The germline V gene has CDR1 LGHNA and CDR2 YNFKEQ. CDR3: CASSQEQGQGPNYYGYTF. The CDR3 bases are TGTGCCAGCAGCCAAGAGCAGGGACAGGGCCCCAACTACTATGGCTACACCTTC.

V gene TRBV4-2 combines with J gene TRBJ1-6; no clear D. V lost 1 base, J lost 9 bases, and 13 bases lay in between. The V gene's germline CDR1 is LGHNA and CDR2 YNFKEQ. This CDR3 is built from 15 residues. The CDR3 nucleotides read TGTGCCAGCAGCCAAGCCCTTGAGGCATCTTCACCCCTCCACTTT. Protein product: CASSQALEASSPLHF.

The CDR3 sequence: CASSGNGDSTEAFF. CDR3 coding DNA: TGTGCCAGCAGCGGGAACGGGGACAGCACTGAAGCTTTCTTT. This chain uses TRBV9 with TRBJ1-1; TRBD1 agrees at 7 bases. CDR1 and CDR2 from the germline V gene are SGDLS and YYNGEE. J lost 4 bases, V lost 3 bases, and 6 bases had no gene match. The CDR3 extends over 14 amino acids.

The rearrangement uses TRBV25-1 and TRBJ2-2, with a tentative D call TRBD1 (5 bases). The CDR3 is 13 amino acids. The V end lost 6 bases, the J end lost 4 bases, and 9 bases lay between the germline ends. CDR1 is MGHDK, CDR2 SYGVNS, per germline. CDR3 amino acids: CASSETVTGELFF. The CDR3 DNA reads as TGTGCCAGCAGCGAGACAGTCACCGGGGAGCTGTTTTTT.

This chain uses TRBV6-5 with TRBJ1-6, with 7 bases identical to TRBD1. In germline, CDR1 is MNHEY, CDR2 SVGAGI. V lost 6 bases and J lost 9; bases outside the gene matches: 5. The CDR3 spans 13 residues. CDR3 region: CASRQGRGSPLHF. In nucleotides, the CDR3 is TGTGCCAGCAGACAGGGGCGGGGTTCACCCCTCCACTTT.

This clone was observed once. The gene calls are TRBV6-2 or TRBV6-3 and TRBJ1-2; possible D gene TRBD1, 5 bases. CDR3 size: 16 residues. Trimming took off 5 bases at V and 3 bases at J, with 19 bases between the two ends. Germline loops: CDR1 MNHEY, CDR2 SVGEGT. The CDR3 region is CASSPYPWGEHYGYTF. In nucleotides, the CDR3 is TGTGCCAGCAGTCCCTACCCCTGGGGGGAACACTATGGCTACACCTTC.

This clone is a singleton in its sample. The chain has TRBV30 and TRBJ2-5; D unresolved. V was shortened by 1 base and J by 2 bases, with 11 bases between the two germline ends. The CDR3 has 14 amino acids. CDR1 is GTSNPN and CDR2 is SVGIG in the germline V gene (reference sequence). The DNA of the CDR3 is TGTGCCTGGAGTGAAGGCATACTACAAGAGACCCAGTACTTC. Amino acids: CAWSEGILQETQYF. Drawing the rest from reference TRBV30 and TRBJ2-5, the complete variable domain is SQTIHQWPATLVQPVGSPLSLECTVEGTSNPNLYWYRQAAGRGLQLLFYSVGIGQISSEVPQNLSASRPQDRQFILSSKKLLLSDSGFYLCAWSEGILQETQYFGPGTRLLVL.

The J gene is TRBJ1-2, the V gene TRBV30; 8 nucleotides agree with TRBD1. The CDR3 runs 15 residues. V gave up 5 bases and J gave up 5 bases; unmatched junction bases: 13. Germline CDR1 is GTSNPN and CDR2 is SVGIG (reference sequence). CDR3 sequence (DNA): TGTGCCTGGGGCTCCGGGACAGGCGGTTTTTATGGCTACACCTTC. It translates to CAWGSGTGGFYGYTF. Full variable domain (rest looked up from reference TRBV30 and TRBJ1-2): SQTIHQWPATLVQPVGSPLSLECTVEGTSNPNLYWYRQAAGRGLQLLFYSVGIGQISSEVPQNLSASRPQDRQFILSSKKLLLSDSGFYLCAWGSGTGGFYGYTFGSGTRLTVV.

The chain has TRBV19 and TRBJ1-5; tentative D call: TRBD1 (6 bases). V dropped 3 bases and J dropped 3 bases, with 12 bases sitting between them. The CDR3 has 15 amino acids. CDR1 is LNHDA and CDR2 is SQIVND in the germline V gene (reference sequence). CDR3 in DNA: TGTGCCAGTAGTATTGAAGGGACAATCAATCAGCCCCAGCATTTT. Its translation is CASSIEGTINQPQHF. Combining the CDR3 with reference TRBV19 and TRBJ1-5 gives the whole variable domain DGGITQSPKYLFRKEGQNVTLSCEQNLNHDAMYWYRQDPGQGLRLIYYSQIVNDFQKGDIAEGYSVSREKKESFPLTVTSAQKNPTAFYLCASSIEGTINQPQHFGDGTRLSIL.

V and J are TRBV3-1 (or the pseudogene TRBV3-2) and TRBJ2-5; 10 bases align to TRBD2. V was pared by 4 bases and J by 4 bases, with 15 bases of the junction left unmatched. The germline CDR1 and CDR2 sequences are LGHDT and YNNKEL (reference sequence). The CDR3 sequence is 18 residues long. CDR3 DNA sequence: TGTGCCAGCAGCCTCTCCGATGGTAGCGGGGGGTTCGTAGAGACCCAGTACTTC. The encoded protein is CASSLSDGSGGFVETQYF.

The chain recombines TRBV7-9 with TRBJ1-2, with D possibly matching TRBD1 (6 bases). In germline, CDR1 is SEHNR, CDR2 FQNEAQ (reference sequence). Trimming cost V 5 bases and J 7 bases, with 17 bases left between them. This CDR3 is 14 amino acids long. Written as DNA, the CDR3 is TGTGCCAGCAGCCAAGTCAGGGGCCCAGGTGGCTACACCTTC. It is translated as CASSQVRGPGGYTF. The whole variable domain, filled in from reference TRBV7-9 and TRBJ1-2, reads DTGVSQNPRHKITKRGQNVTFRCDPISEHNRLYWYRQTLGQGPEFLTYFQNEAQLEKSRLLSDRFSAERPKGSFSTLEIQRTEQGDSAMYLCASSQVRGPGGYTFGSGTRLTVV.

The rearrangement uses TRBV30 and TRBJ2-5; 12 nucleotides match TRBD2. V was pared by 2 bases and J by 0 bases, with 1 base of the junction left unmatched. Germline V lookup: CDR1 GTSNPN, CDR2 SVGIG (reference sequence). The CDR3 runs 15 residues. CDR3 nucleotides: TGTGCCTGGAGTCGGACTAGCGGGGACCAAGAGACCCAGTACTTC. Translating it yields CAWSRTSGDQETQYF.

The chain links TRBV30 to TRBJ1-2; D gene ambiguous. Looked up from germline, CDR1 is GTSNPN and CDR2 is SVGIG (reference sequence). CDR3 length: 13 amino acids. Trimming removed 2 bases at V and 4 bases at J, with 11 bases between. The CDR3 nucleotides read TGTGCCTGGAGTCCGGAAAGGAGCTATGGCTACACCTTC. Translated, it gives CAWSPERSYGYTF.

The V call is TRBV19, the J call TRBJ2-3; TRBD2 matches 8 bases. The CDR3 extends over 15 amino acids. From germline, CDR1 is LNHDA and CDR2 SQIVND (reference sequence). The V segment lost 5 bases and the J segment 0 bases; nucleotides outside the gene matches: 4. Here the CDR3 reads CASSREGLSTDTQYF. In nucleotides, the CDR3 is TGTGCCAGTAGTCGGGAGGGACTAAGCACAGATACGCAGTATTTT.